What follows are 6 T cell receptor beta chains derived from one specimen sequenced in a study of technical replicates of blood from several donors. Clones were sequenced by immunoSEQ multiplex PCR, and TCRdb holds only the in-frame ones, with some missing. The repertoire has approximately 59,000 clones, approximately 84% of them found once; the top ten carry roughly 5%. Sequenced input: PBMCs. Receptor source: a human donor in good health. Some clones in this sample may be carry-over from other donors' samples.

V gene TRBV7-8 combines with J gene TRBJ2-5; 10 nucleotides line up with TRBD2. Germline V CDR1 and CDR2: SGHVS, FQNEAQ. This CDR3 is built from 15 residues. Trimming at V came to 5 bases and at J to 4 bases, leaving 7 bases not matched to a gene. The CDR3 loop is CASSTGLATSETQYF. As DNA, the CDR3 is TGTGCCAGCAGCACGGGACTAGCGACGTCAGAGACCCAGTACTTC.

The gene calls are TRBV7-5 and TRBJ1-2; the table's D call, TRBD1, has no DNA check behind it. TRBV7-5 is a pseudogene. The CDR3 totals 14 residues. The DNA of the CDR3 is TGTGTCAGAAGCTTGCGGGACAGGGTCTATGGCTACACCTTC. Residues: CVRSLRDRVYGYTF.

The rearrangement uses TRBV4-2 and TRBJ2-5; 8 bases are a match to TRBD2. Germline CDR1 reads LGHNA; CDR2 reads YNFKEQ. CDR3 length: 16 amino acids. The ends lost 0 bases at V and 2 bases at J; junction bases unmatched: 5. CDR3 in DNA: TGTGCCAGCAGCCAAGATCCCGGCGGGGGGCAAGAGACCCAGTACTTC. Its protein is CASSQDPGGGQETQYF.

This clone has only a few counts. This chain links TRBV6-4 with TRBJ2-3; a possible D gene is TRBD2 (6 bases). The V end lost 4 bases, the J end lost 5 bases, and 16 bases lay between the germline ends. Germline CDR1 reads MRHNA; CDR2 reads SNTAGT. The CDR3 consists of 15 residues. The CDR3 loop reads CASSVMAGRGDTQYF. The CDR3 coding sequence is TGTGCCAGCAGTGTCATGGCGGGACGGGGAGATACGCAGTATTTT.

This sequence joins TRBV6-5 and TRBJ1-6, with TRBD1 identical over 7 bases. The CDR3 runs 15 residues. V shed 8 bases, J shed 4 bases, and the junction held 8 bases outside the gene matches. The germline V gene encodes CDR1 MNHEY and CDR2 SVGAGI. CDR3 protein: CASWDRLLYNSPLHF. CDR3 nucleotides: TGTGCCAGCTGGGACAGATTACTTTATAATTCACCCCTCCACTTT.

Only one count was recorded for this clone. The rearrangement links TRBV5-5 to TRBJ2-1; possibly TRBD2 for D (7 bases). Germline values: CDR1 SGHKS, CDR2 YYEKEE (reference sequence). Deletions cut 4 bases from V and 7 bases from J, with 30 bases between. The CDR3 runs to 19 residues. Here the CDR3 reads CASSTRGGQQGGRLNEQFF. The CDR3 nucleotides read TGTGCCAGCAGCACCCGAGGGGGGCAGCAGGGCGGGAGACTGAATGAGCAGTTCTTC. The full variable domain, in which reference TRBV5-5 and TRBJ2-1 provide the parts outside the CDR3, is DAGVTQSPTHLIKTRGQQVTLRCSPISGHKSVSWYQQVLGQGPQFIFQYYEKEERGRGNFPDRFSARQFPNYSSELNVNALLLGDSALYLCASSTRGGQQGGRLNEQFFGPGTRLTVL.